The present TCR beta chain was sequenced within a study of blood T cell repertoires in COVID-19. CDR1 is LGHNT and CDR2 is FRNRAP in the germline V gene. The CDR3 has 17 amino acids. Trimming took off 4 bases at V and 5 bases at J, with 22 bases between the two ends. Data came from immunoSEQ multiplex PCR; TCRdb stores just in-frame clones and leaves some out. The top ten clones hold approximately 3.6% of a sample with roughly 150,000 clones, approximately 80% of them seen once. This clone turned up a few times. This sequence was found in a woman aged 60 to 75 who had recovered from COVID-19. The sample taken for sequencing was PBMCs or T cells enriched from blood (not recorded which). V usage is TRBV12-5 and J usage is TRBJ2-3, with D possibly TRBD2 on 6 matching bases. The CDR3 region is CASGSTRDWEVGDTQYF. The CDR3 coding sequence is TGTGCTAGTGGTTCGACCCGGGACTGGGAGGTTGGAGATACGCAGTATTTT.